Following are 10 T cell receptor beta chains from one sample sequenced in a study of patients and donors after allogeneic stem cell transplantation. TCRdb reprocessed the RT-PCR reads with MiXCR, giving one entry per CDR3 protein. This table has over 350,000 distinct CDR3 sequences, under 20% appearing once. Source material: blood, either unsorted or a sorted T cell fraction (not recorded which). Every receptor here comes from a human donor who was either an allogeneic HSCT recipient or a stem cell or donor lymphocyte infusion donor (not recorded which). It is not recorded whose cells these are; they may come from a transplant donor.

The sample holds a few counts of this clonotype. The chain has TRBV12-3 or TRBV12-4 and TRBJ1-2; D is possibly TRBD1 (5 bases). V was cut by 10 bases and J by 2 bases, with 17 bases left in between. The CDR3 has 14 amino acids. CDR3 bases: TGTGCCATTTCGAGTTCGGGACGGAACTATGGCTACACCTTC. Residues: CAISSSGRNYGYTF.

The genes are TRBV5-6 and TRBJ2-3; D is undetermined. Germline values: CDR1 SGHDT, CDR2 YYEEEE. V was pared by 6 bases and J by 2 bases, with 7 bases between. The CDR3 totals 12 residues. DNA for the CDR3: TGTGCCAGCAAAAGGTCCACAGATACGCAGTATTTT. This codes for CASKRSTDTQYF.

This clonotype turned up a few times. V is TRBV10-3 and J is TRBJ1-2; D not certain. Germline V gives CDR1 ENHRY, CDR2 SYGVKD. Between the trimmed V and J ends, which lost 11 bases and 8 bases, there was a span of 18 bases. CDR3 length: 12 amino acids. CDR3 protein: CARSPLKEGYTF. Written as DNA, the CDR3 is TGTGCCCGAAGTCCCCTAAAGGAAGGCTACACCTTC.

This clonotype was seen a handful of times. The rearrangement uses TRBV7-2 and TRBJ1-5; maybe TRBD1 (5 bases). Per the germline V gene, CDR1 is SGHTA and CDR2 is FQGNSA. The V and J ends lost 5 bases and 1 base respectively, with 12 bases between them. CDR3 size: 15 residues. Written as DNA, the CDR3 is TGTGCCAGCAGCCCAGGTCCAGGGAGCAATCAGCCCCAGCATTTT. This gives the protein CASSPGPGSNQPQHF.

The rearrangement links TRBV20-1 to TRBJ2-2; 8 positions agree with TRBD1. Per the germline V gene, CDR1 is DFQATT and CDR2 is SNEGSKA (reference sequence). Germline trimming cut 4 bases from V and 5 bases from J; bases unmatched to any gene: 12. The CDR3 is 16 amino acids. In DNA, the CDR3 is TGCAGTGCTAATCGCATCCAGGGGGCGGGAACCGGGGAGCTGTTTTTT. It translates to CSANRIQGAGTGELFF.

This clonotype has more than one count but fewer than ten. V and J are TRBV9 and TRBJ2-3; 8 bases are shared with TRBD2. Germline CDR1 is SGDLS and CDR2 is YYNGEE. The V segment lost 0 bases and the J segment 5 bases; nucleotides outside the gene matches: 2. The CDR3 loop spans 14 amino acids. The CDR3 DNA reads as TGTGCCAGCAGCGTAGTTAGCGGGAAAGATACGCAGTATTTT. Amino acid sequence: CASSVVSGKDTQYF. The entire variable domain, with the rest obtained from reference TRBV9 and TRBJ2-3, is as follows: DSGVTQTPKHLITATGQRVTLRCSPRSGDLSVYWYQQSLDQGLQFLIQYYNGEERAKGNILERFSAQQFPDLHSELNLSSLELGDSALYFCASSVVSGKDTQYFGPGTRLTVL.

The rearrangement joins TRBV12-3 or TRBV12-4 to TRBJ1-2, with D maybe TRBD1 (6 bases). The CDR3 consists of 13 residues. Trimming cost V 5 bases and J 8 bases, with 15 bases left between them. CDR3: CASSILDSGGYTF. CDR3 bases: TGTGCCAGCAGTATACTGGACAGCGGGGGCTACACCTTC.

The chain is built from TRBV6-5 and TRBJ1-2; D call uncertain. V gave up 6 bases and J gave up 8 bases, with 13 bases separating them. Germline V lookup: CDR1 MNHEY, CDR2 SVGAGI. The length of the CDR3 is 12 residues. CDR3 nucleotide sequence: TGTGCCAGCAGCCGGAGCGGGGAGGGCTACACCTTC. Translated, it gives CASSRSGEGYTF.

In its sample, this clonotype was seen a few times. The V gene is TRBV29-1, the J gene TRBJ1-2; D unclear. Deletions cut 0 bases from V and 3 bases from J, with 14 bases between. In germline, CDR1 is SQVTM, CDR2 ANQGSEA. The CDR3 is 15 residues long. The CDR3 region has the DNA TGCAGCGTTGAAGACCTAGCCAACTTTTACTATGGCTACACCTTC. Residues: CSVEDLANFYYGYTF.

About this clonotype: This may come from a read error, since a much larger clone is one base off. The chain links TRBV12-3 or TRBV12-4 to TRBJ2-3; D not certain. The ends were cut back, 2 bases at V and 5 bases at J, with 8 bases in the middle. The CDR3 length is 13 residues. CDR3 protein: CASSLRFQDTQYF. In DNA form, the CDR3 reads TGTGCCAGCAGTTTAAGGTTCCAAGATACGCAGTATTTT.